This T cell receptor (beta chain) was recovered during a study of T cell responses to AZD1222 COVID-19 vaccine. The study's findings and limits: Regions 160-218 and 743-854 held dominance among vaccine-associated CD4 TCRs, which spanned spike.

This CDR3 has 11 amino acids. V was clipped by 0 bases and J by 7 bases, with 3 bases between them. The V gene's germline CDR1 is LGHDT and CDR2 YNNKEL (reference sequence). Only in-frame clones appear in the TCRdb table, and some are missing; sequencing was by immunoSEQ multiplex PCR. This sample has just under 150,000 clones; roughly 87% occur once, and the top ten carry 5% to 5.5%. For this clone: Its specificity is unknown.

This chain uses TRBV3-1 (or the pseudogene TRBV3-2) with TRBJ1-2, with no clear D. Sequencing used peripheral blood, obtained 28 days after the second dose of the MenACWY control vaccine. This TCR came from an adult who received the MenACWY meningococcal vaccine as a control. Written as DNA, the CDR3 is TGTGCCAGCAGCCAAGACTCTGGCTACACCTTC. Translating it yields CASSQDSGYTF.